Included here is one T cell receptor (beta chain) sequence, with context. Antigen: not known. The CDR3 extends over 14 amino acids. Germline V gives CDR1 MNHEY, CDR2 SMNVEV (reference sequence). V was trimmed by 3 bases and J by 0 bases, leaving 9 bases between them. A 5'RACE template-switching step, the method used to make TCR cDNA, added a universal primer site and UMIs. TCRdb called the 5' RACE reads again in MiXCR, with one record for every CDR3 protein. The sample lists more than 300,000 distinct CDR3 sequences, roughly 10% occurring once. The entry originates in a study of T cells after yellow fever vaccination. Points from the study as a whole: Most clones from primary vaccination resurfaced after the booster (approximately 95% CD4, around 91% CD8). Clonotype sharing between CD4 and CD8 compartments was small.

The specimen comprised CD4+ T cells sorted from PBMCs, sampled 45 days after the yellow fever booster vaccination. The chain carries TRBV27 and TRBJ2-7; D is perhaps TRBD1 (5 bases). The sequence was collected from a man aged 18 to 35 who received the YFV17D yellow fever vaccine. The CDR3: CASSLYRYSYEQYF. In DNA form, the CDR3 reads TGTGCCAGCAGTTTGTACAGGTACTCCTACGAGCAGTACTTC.